A selection of T cell receptor beta chains follows, all from one sample in a study of shared clonotypes between healthy human individuals. Repertoires were generated with immunoSEQ multiplex PCR, while TCRdb's copy carries only in-frame clones and drops some. The sample includes about 2.4 million clones, over 85% of them seen just once. The sequencing input was naive CD4+ T cells from PBMCs. All receptors come from a man between 18 and 29 years old in good health. Some clones in this sample may be carry-over from other donors' samples. Each CDR3 is given with its conserved first and last residue. Each record gives: V gene, clone size, D gene, J gene, CDR3 DNA, CDR3 protein. The D gene is left open where the match is weak. Expanded clones get a size class; other rows say once, few or many, or leave the size out.

>TRBV28|.|.|TRBJ1-3
TGTGCCAGCAGCCGGGCCGGGGCTCTGGACACCATATATTTT
CASSRAGALDTIYF
>TRBV7-9|.|.|TRBJ1-4
TGTGCCAGCAGCGGTTACAGGGAAGTAAAACTGTTTTTT
CASSGYREVKLFF
>TRBV7-9|once|.|TRBJ2-7
TGTGCCAGCAGCTTAACGGAGTACTCCTACGAGCAGTACTTC
CASSLTEYSYEQYF
>TRBV28|.|.|TRBJ1-5
TGTGCCAGCAGTTTATCCGGGACGAGGAATCAGCCCCAGCATTTT
CASSLSGTRNQPQHF
>TRBV11-2|.|.|TRBJ1-2
TGTGCCAGCAGCTTAGATCCCTCAGACTATGGCTACACCTTC
CASSLDPSDYGYTF
>TRBV9|.|TRBD1|TRBJ1-1
TGTGCCAGCAGCGTAATGCAGGGGGCCGTCACTGAAGCTTTCTTT
CASSVMQGAVTEAFF
>TRBV9|.|TRBD1|TRBJ1-2
TGTGCCAGCAGCGCCTTCCGGGACAGGGCCTATGGCTACACCTTC
CASSAFRDRAYGYTF
>TRBV7-3|.|TRBD1|TRBJ2-5
TGTGCCAGCAGCCGGGGACAGGGAGAGACCCAGTACTTC
CASSRGQGETQYF
>TRBV7-9|.|.|TRBJ1-4
TGTGCCAGCAGCCCACCCGGGACGGTGAATGAAAAACTGTTTTTT
CASSPPGTVNEKLFF
>TRBV28|.|TRBD1|TRBJ1-5
TGTGCCAGCCGCGGACAGGGTTTGGGCAATCAGCCCCAGCATTTT
CASRGQGLGNQPQHF
>TRBV5-8|once|TRBD1|TRBJ2-3
TGTGCCAGCAGCTTGGGAACAGGGGCTAGCACAGATACGCAGTATTTT
CASSLGTGASTDTQYF
>TRBV30|.|TRBD1|TRBJ2-2
TGTGCCTGCTGGGACAGAGCGAACACCGGGGAGCTGTTTTTT
CACWDRANTGELFF
>TRBV2|once|.|TRBJ2-2
TGTGCCAGCAACAGACAGAGCTTCGCCGGGGAGCTGTTTTTT
CASNRQSFAGELFF
>TRBV7-9|.|.|TRBJ1-2
TGTGCCAGCAGTCCCGGTCCTACCTTCTATGGCTACACCTTC
CASSPGPTFYGYTF
>TRBV5-1|.|TRBD2|TRBJ2-1
TGCGCCAGCAGCTTGCGCACTAGCGGAAGGGGAACGTACAATGAGCAGTTCTTC
CASSLRTSGRGTYNEQFF
>TRBV5-4|.|TRBD2|TRBJ2-3
TGTGCCAGCAGCTTTATGGCTAGCGGGAGTGTAGATACGCAGTATTTT
CASSFMASGSVDTQYF
>TRBV27|.|.|TRBJ2-6
TGTGCCAGCAGTTCCCCCTCCTCTGGGGCCAACGTCCTGACTTTC
CASSSPSSGANVLTF
>TRBV5-4|.|TRBD1|TRBJ1-2
TGTGCCAGCAGCTCGGCCCGAGACAGGGGATTAGTTGGCTACACCTTC
CASSSARDRGLVGYTF
>TRBV27|.|.|TRBJ1-2
TGTGCCAGCAGTTTCCGCCTAAACTATGGCTACACCTTC
CASSFRLNYGYTF
>TRBV9|.|TRBD1|TRBJ2-7
TGTGCCAGCAGCCATGGACAGGGGGCTTACGAGCAGTACTTC
CASSHGQGAYEQYF
>TRBV7-9|.|.|TRBJ1-3
TGTGCCAGCAGCTTTCGGCCCTCTGGAAACACCATATATTTT
CASSFRPSGNTIYF
>TRBV7-9|.|.|TRBJ1-5
TGTGCCAGCAGCCTCGGGCAGTCCCACAATCAGCCCCAGCATTTT
CASSLGQSHNQPQHF
>TRBV5-1|.|TRBD1|TRBJ1-1
TGCGCCAGCAGCCAGGACAGGGCCACCACTGAAGCTTTCTTT
CASSQDRATTEAFF
>TRBV19|.|TRBD1|TRBJ2-2
TGTGCCAGTAGTAGGGGCCGGGACAGGGTCAACACCGGGGAGCTGTTTTTT
CASSRGRDRVNTGELFF
>TRBV4-1|.|.|TRBJ1-5
TGCGCCAGCAGCCATCCAGGAACCAATCAGCCCCAGCATTTT
CASSHPGTNQPQHF
>TRBV27|.|.|TRBJ2-7
TGTGCCAGCAGCACGGCCGGAGCCGGGTCCGAGCAGTACTTC
CASSTAGAGSEQYF
>TRBV7-2|.|.|TRBJ2-1
TGTGCCAGCAGCTTCCGTTCTTGGAACAATGAGCAGTTCTTC
CASSFRSWNNEQFF
>TRBV10-1|.|.|TRBJ2-7
TGCGCCAGCAGTGCCGTAGTCGGCGAGCAGTACTTC
CASSAVVGEQYF
>TRBV7-2|.|.|TRBJ1-5
TGTGCCAGCAGCTTAGGGCCGCAGCCCCAGCATTTT
CASSLGPQPQHF
>TRBV29-1|once|.|TRBJ2-5
TGCAGCGTAGCAAGCCTAGCGCCGATGTACCAAGAGACCCAGTACTTC
CSVASLAPMYQETQYF
>TRBV7-3|.|.|TRBJ2-7
TGTGCCAGCTCCCCCCGAGTCGGGGCTCCCTACGAGCAGTACTTC
CASSPRVGAPYEQYF
>TRBV6-5|.|TRBD2|TRBJ2-7
TGTGCCAGCAGTCCCGGGGCTAGCGGGAGCTACGAGCAGTACTTC
CASSPGASGSYEQYF
>TRBV7-9|.|.|TRBJ2-2
TGTGCCAGCAGCTTCTGGGCCGCGAACACCGGGGAGCTGTTTTTT
CASSFWAANTGELFF
>TRBV6-6|.|TRBD1|TRBJ1-1
TGTGCCAGCAGGTCCCAGGGGGACAACTCCTTTAACGAAGCTTTCTTT
CASRSQGDNSFNEAFF
>TRBV28|.|TRBD1|TRBJ2-7
TGTGCCAGCAGTTGGCCCGGGACAGGGGTTATCGAGCAGTACTTC
CASSWPGTGVIEQYF
>TRBV5-1|once|TRBD2|TRBJ2-3
TGCGCCAGCAGCTTCAGCGGGAGAGGTACAGATACGCAGTATTTT
CASSFSGRGTDTQYF
>TRBV5-1|.|TRBD1|TRBJ2-1
TGCGCCAGTACAGGGGGAATTGGAAGCAATGAGCAGTTCTTC
CASTGGIGSNEQFF
>TRBV5-1|once|.|TRBJ2-2
TGCGCCAGCAGCCGAAACCAGCGGGCGAACACCGGGGAGCTGTTTTTT
CASSRNQRANTGELFF
>TRBV18|.|TRBD1|TRBJ2-7
TGTGCCAGCTCACCAGGGACAGCTAGAGAGCAGTACTTC
CASSPGTAREQYF
>TRBV11-3|.|.|TRBJ2-1
TGTGCCAGCAGCGCCGCCAGAGGTGATACGCGCTACAATGAGCAGTTCTTC
CASSAARGDTRYNEQFF
>TRBV19|.|.|TRBJ2-7
TGTGCCAGTAGTAGGTTTGGGACACTCCAGGGAGGGCAGTACTTC
CASSRFGTLQGGQYF
>TRBV10-3|.|.|TRBJ1-2
TGTGCCATCAGTGAGTCCCCTTCGGGGGCCGCTAACTATGGCTACACCTTC
CAISESPSGAANYGYTF
>TRBV10-2|.|TRBD2|TRBJ2-1
TGCGCCAGCAGTGAGTACGCGACTAGCGGGATCTGGCTTACTTCCTACAATGAGCAGTTCTTC
CASSEYATSGIWLTSYNEQFF
>TRBV2|.|.|TRBJ2-2
TGTGCCAGCAGCGAACCGACCAAGGGGACCGCTGGGAACACCGGGGAGCTGTTTTTT
CASSEPTKGTAGNTGELFF
>TRBV29-1|.|TRBD2|TRBJ2-1
TGCAGCGTTCAGTCGGCTAGCGGGAAGAGGGATGAGCAGTTCTTC
CSVQSASGKRDEQFF
>TRBV15|.|.|TRBJ1-4
TGTGCCACCAGCAGATCAGGGGTATTATCTAATGAAAAACTGTTTTTT
CATSRSGVLSNEKLFF
>TRBV12-2|.|.|TRBJ1-5
TGTGCAAGTCGCTTACCACCCAGTAATGGACTCCTACGCAATCAGCCCCAGCATTTT
CASRLPPSNGLLRNQPQHF
>TRBV9|.|TRBD1|TRBJ2-3
TGTGCCAGCAGCGCGGACAGGGGGCTAGGAGGCACAGATACGCAGTATTTT
CASSADRGLGGTDTQYF